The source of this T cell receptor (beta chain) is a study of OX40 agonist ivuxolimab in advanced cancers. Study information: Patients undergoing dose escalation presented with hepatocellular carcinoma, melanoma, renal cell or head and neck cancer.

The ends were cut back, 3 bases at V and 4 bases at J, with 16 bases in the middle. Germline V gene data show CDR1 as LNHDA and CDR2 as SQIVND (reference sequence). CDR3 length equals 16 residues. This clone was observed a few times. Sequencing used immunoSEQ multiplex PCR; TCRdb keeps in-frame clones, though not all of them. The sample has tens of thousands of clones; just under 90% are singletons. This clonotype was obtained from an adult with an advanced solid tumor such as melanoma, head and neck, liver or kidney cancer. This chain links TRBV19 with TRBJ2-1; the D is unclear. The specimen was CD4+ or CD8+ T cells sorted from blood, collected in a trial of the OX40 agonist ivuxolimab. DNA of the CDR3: TGTGCCAGTAGTATTACCGGTGGCGGCTTGTACAATGAGCAGTTCTTC. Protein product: CASSITGGGLYNEQFF. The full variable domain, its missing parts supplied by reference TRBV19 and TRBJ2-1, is DGGITQSPKYLFRKEGQNVTLSCEQNLNHDAMYWYRQDPGQGLRLIYYSQIVNDFQKGDIAEGYSVSREKKESFPLTVTSAQKNPTAFYLCASSITGGGLYNEQFFGPGTRLTVL.